This T cell receptor (beta chain) was observed in a study of vaccination and CD4 T cells after COVID-19. The germline V gene encodes CDR1 SGHVS and CDR2 FQNEAQ. V was pared by 0 bases and J by 5 bases, with 8 bases of the junction left unmatched. The CDR3 is 17 residues long. Each CDR3 protein is one row after TCRdb ran MiXCR on the PCR reads. The sample lists about 20,000 distinct CDR3 sequences, about three fifths occurring once. Convalescent patients tested SARS-CoV-2 PCR positive from March to December 2020, before Alpha, Beta and Delta emerged. The rearrangement joins TRBV7-8 to TRBJ2-3; 10 nucleotides line up with TRBD1. Source: CD4+ T cells from blood, taken before SARS-CoV-2 vaccination. This clonotype was obtained from a human donor who had recovered from COVID-19. The CDR3 sequence is CASSLAVRTGGVDTQYF. The CDR3 DNA is TGTGCCAGCAGCTTAGCGGTCCGGACAGGGGGGGTAGATACGCAGTATTTT.